This T cell receptor beta chain came from a study of human T cells and chemical hapten exposure. Specified time point: patch test 1, 2 weeks after DPC sensitization. The treatment here: therapeutic diphenylcyclopropenone sensitization with weekly scalp DPC. Researchers extracted total RNA from unfractionated whole blood. Germline CDR1 MGHRA, CDR2 YSYEKL. V lost 1 base and J 4 bases, leaving 3 bases between the germline ends. This CDR3 spans 12 amino acids. TCRdb re-called the RACE reads through MiXCR, storing one row per CDR3 protein. The sample lists 70,000 to 80,000 distinct CDR3 sequences; about 32% were seen once. This clonotype appeared a few times.

The sequences come from whole blood, collected in connection with sensitization to the hapten diphenylcyclopropenone (DPC). The source is a man in his forties or fifties with alopecia areata. Some clones in this sample may be carry-over from other donors' samples. The V call is TRBV4-1, the J call TRBJ2-3; D is unresolved. CDR3 in amino acids: CASSQVSDTQYF. CDR3 in DNA: TGCGCCAGCAGCCAAGTCTCAGATACGCAGTATTTT.